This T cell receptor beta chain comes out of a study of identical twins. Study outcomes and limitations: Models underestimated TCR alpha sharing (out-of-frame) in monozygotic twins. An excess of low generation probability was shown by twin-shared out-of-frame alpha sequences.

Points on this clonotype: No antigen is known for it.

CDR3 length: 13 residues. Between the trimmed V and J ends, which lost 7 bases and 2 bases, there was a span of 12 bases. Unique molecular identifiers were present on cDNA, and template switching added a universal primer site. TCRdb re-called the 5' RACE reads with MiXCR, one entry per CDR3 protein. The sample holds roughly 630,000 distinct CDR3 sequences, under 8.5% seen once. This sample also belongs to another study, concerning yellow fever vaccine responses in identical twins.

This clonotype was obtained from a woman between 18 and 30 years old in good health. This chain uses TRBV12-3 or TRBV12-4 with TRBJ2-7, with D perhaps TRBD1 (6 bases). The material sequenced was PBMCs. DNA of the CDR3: TGTGCCAGCACCAAAGGGGGTCCCTACGAGCAGTACTTC. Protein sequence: CASTKGGPYEQYF.